This T cell receptor beta chain was documented in a study of neoadjuvant nivolumab and ipilimumab in lung cancer. General study results and limits: Pretherapy blood TCR richness correlated positively with resected tumor richness.

Concerning this clone itself: The antigen remains unidentified.

The assay was immunoSEQ multiplex PCR, and TCRdb's table has in-frame clones only and misses some. The sample shows some 6,900 clones, 89% of them seen only once. The ends lost 4 bases at V and 7 bases at J; junction bases unmatched: 4. CDR1 is MGHRA and CDR2 is YSYEKL in the germline V gene. This CDR3 region has 14 residues. Source: tumor tissue, taken after neoadjuvant nivolumab, alone or with ipilimumab, at or shortly before surgery. This rearrangement joins TRBV4-1 to TRBJ1-2, with 12 bases that match TRBD1. This clonotype was obtained from an adult with non-small cell lung cancer. Some clones in this sample may be carry-over from other donors' samples. Here the CDR3 reads CASSRGTGGLGYTF. The CDR3 DNA sequence: TGCGCCAGCAGCCGGGGGACAGGGGGCCTTGGCTACACCTTC.